What follows is one T cell receptor (beta chain) and its context. This specimen comes from a study of TIL therapy for anti-PD-1-resistant metastatic lung cancer. Deletions cut 1 base from V and 4 bases from J, with 10 bases between. The V gene's germline CDR1 is SGHVS and CDR2 FQNEAQ. The CDR3 spans 14 residues. Documented time point: pre-treatment sample, taken before nivolumab and TIL therapy. Sequencing used immunoSEQ v3. The data were produced by immunoSEQ multiplex PCR, yet TCRdb's version contains in-frame clones alone and is incomplete. The sample lists 54,000 or so clones, roughly 84% occurring once.

This receptor was taken from a person aged 25 to 79 with non-small cell lung cancer. This specimen consisted of blood, obtained at baseline. The V gene is TRBV7-8, the J gene TRBJ1-1; D uncertain. The CDR3 DNA is TGTGCCAGCAGCTTAGGGAGTGGGAGCACTGAAGCTTTCTTT. It specifies CASSLGSGSTEAFF.